Only a few counts were recorded for the clone carrying this TCR beta chain. The data stem from a study of patients and donors after allogeneic stem cell transplantation. The CDR3 loop spans 15 amino acids. Trimming pared 3 bases from V and 2 bases from J, leaving 14 bases between. A single record per CDR3 protein comes from TCRdb applying MiXCR to the RT-PCR reads. The data show roughly 940,000 distinct CDR3 sequences, approximately 18% seen once. This sequence was found in a human donor who was either an allogeneic HSCT recipient or a stem cell or donor lymphocyte infusion donor (not recorded which). It is not recorded whose cells these are; they may come from a transplant donor. The sample consisted of blood, either unsorted or a sorted T cell fraction (not recorded which). The rearrangement links TRBV12-3 or TRBV12-4 to TRBJ2-7, with D tentatively TRBD1 (5 bases). CDR3 in amino acids: CASSFGRGRPYEQYF. CDR3 sequence (DNA): TGTGCCAGCAGTTTCGGAAGGGGAAGGCCCTACGAGCAGTACTTC.